These 16 T cell receptor beta chains came from one sample sequenced in a study of cytomegalovirus exposure and HLA in healthy donors. Researchers ran the PCR with 60 Vbeta and 13 Jbeta primers. TCRdb keeps only in-frame clones here, not all; method: immunoSEQ multiplex PCR. The sample includes roughly 130,000 clones, about 8.5% of them seen just once. The sequencing input was PBMCs. The receptors here all came from a man aged 40-49 years in good health and CMV-seronegative.

This chain uses TRBV4-1 with TRBJ1-2; TRBD1 aligns across 8 bases. CDR3 length: 15 residues. CDR1 and CDR2 (germline): MGHRA, YSYEKL. V trimming: 1 base; J trimming: 2 bases; junction bases outside the gene matches: 3. CDR3 nucleotides: TGCGCCAGCAGCCAAGGACAGGGGCCGAACTATGGCTACACCTTC. Its protein is CASSQGQGPNYGYTF.

The V gene is TRBV4-1, the J gene TRBJ2-7, with 9 bases identical to TRBD2. The CDR3 spans 16 residues. Trimming at V came to 0 bases and at J to 9 bases, leaving 12 bases not matched to a gene. Germline-derived CDR1 and CDR2 are MGHRA and YSYEKL. The CDR3 DNA reads as TGCGCCAGCAGCCAAGATCCGAGACTAGCGGTCCAGGCGCAGTACTTC. It specifies CASSQDPRLAVQAQYF.

This clone was observed a handful of times. The rearrangement links TRBV6-5 to TRBJ2-2; TRBD1 might be the D (5 bases). The germline V gene has CDR1 MNHEY and CDR2 SVGAGI. The CDR3 has 14 residues. The V end lost 6 bases, the J end lost 5 bases, and 13 bases lay between the germline ends. CDR3 protein: CASRTASGTGELFF. The CDR3 region has the DNA TGTGCCAGCAGGACAGCTAGTGGGACCGGGGAGCTGTTTTTT.

This clone was seen only a few times. The rearrangement uses TRBV30 and TRBJ1-2; 8 bases match TRBD1. The CDR3 extends over 15 amino acids. The junction had 12 bases not matched to a gene; V was cut back by 6 bases and J by 3 bases. Germline V CDR1 and CDR2: GTSNPN, SVGIG (reference sequence). This chain's CDR3 is CACLRGDRSYYGYTF. In DNA form, the CDR3 reads TGTGCCTGCCTCCGAGGGGACAGGTCCTACTATGGCTACACCTTC.

A single count supports this clone. This chain links TRBV5-4 with TRBJ2-3, with TRBD2 as a possible D gene (6 bases). The CDR3 consists of 12 residues. CDR1 and CDR2 (germline): SGHNT, YYREEE (reference sequence). The V gene lost 5 bases and the J gene lost 6 bases, with 10 bases spanning the gap. CDR3 sequence (DNA): TGTGCCAGCAGTTGGGGGAGGGATACGCAGTATTTT. Its translation: CASSWGRDTQYF.

This clone was picked up a small number of times. The chain joins TRBV7-2 to TRBJ1-1; maybe TRBD1 (6 bases). CDR1 and CDR2 from the germline V gene are SGHTA and FQGNSA. The CDR3 extends over 12 amino acids. V was cut by 3 bases and J by 10 bases, with 12 bases left in between. The CDR3 DNA reads TGTGCCAGCAGCTTTGAAAGGGGGGGAGCTTTCTTT. It is translated as CASSFERGGAFF.

The genes are TRBV5-4 and TRBJ2-1; 8 positions agree with TRBD2. From germline, CDR1 is SGHNT and CDR2 YYREEE (reference sequence). V shed 0 bases, J shed 5 bases, and the junction held 1 base outside the gene matches. There are 14 residues in the CDR3. The DNA of the CDR3 is TGTGCCAGCAGCTTGGAAGCGGGGGACAATGAGCAGTTCTTC. It codes for CASSLEAGDNEQFF.

This clone turned up a few times. The chain employs TRBV12-5 and TRBJ2-7, with D perhaps matching TRBD2 (5 bases). In germline, CDR1 is LGHNT, CDR2 FRNRAP. The CDR3 is 16 amino acids. Between the trimmed V and J ends, which lost 4 bases and 4 bases, there was a span of 20 bases. CDR3 sequence reads: CASGSSVGEGIYEQYF. The DNA of the CDR3 is TGTGCTAGTGGTTCCTCGGTCGGGGAAGGGATTTACGAGCAGTACTTC.

This clone was counted between two and nine times. The chain uses TRBV6-1 and TRBJ2-5; 9 bases match TRBD2. V gave up 7 bases and J gave up 1 base; unmatched junction bases: 4. The CDR3 runs 14 residues. Germline lookup yields CDR1 MNHNS and CDR2 SASEGT. The CDR3 loop is CASTRGRGQETQYF. In DNA, the CDR3 is TGTGCCAGCACTCGCGGGAGGGGCCAAGAGACCCAGTACTTC.

The chain links TRBV10-1 to TRBJ2-1, with D unclear. V shed 3 bases and J shed 7 bases, with 4 bases lying between them. This CDR3 contains 11 residues. Germline V CDR1 and CDR2: WNHNN, SYGVQD (reference sequence). CDR3 protein: CASSDSNEQFF. CDR3 in DNA: TGCGCCAGCAGTGATTCTAATGAGCAGTTCTTC.

The chain has TRBV7-9 and TRBJ2-5; 12 bases agree with TRBD2. The CDR3 has 15 residues. Unmatched junction bases numbered 4, after V lost 4 bases and J lost 4 bases. Germline loops: CDR1 SEHNR, CDR2 FQNEAQ (reference sequence). The CDR3 DNA is TGTGCCAGCAGCTCCCTAGCGGGGGGGCCAGAGACCCAGTACTTC. It specifies CASSSLAGGPETQYF.

V gene TRBV5-1 combines with J gene TRBJ2-3; D possibly corresponds to TRBD1 (6 bases). CDR3 length: 17 residues. Germline V gene sequence: CDR1 SGHRS, CDR2 YFSETQ. V dropped 1 base and J dropped 0 bases, with 15 bases sitting between them. CDR3 residues: CASSLFRIQGSTDTQYF. The CDR3 nucleotides read TGCGCCAGCAGCTTGTTCCGAATACAGGGTAGCACAGATACGCAGTATTTT.

The chain couples TRBV5-1 to TRBJ2-7; D unresolved. With 0 bases removed from V and 1 base from J, the gap between germline ends came to 5 bases. Germline CDR1 SGHRS, CDR2 YFSETQ. The CDR3 sequence is 13 residues long. The CDR3 loop reads CASSLDRSYEQYF. The CDR3 bases are TGCGCCAGCAGCTTGGACCGGTCCTACGAGCAGTACTTC.

J is TRBJ2-2 and V is TRBV5-1, with 7 bases matching TRBD1. The CDR3 runs to 15 residues. V trimming: 4 bases; J trimming: 1 base; junction bases outside the gene matches: 4. Germline CDR1 reads SGHRS; CDR2 reads YFSETQ. CDR3 protein: CASSEGQLNTGELFF. CDR3 bases: TGCGCCAGCAGCGAGGGACAGTTGAACACCGGGGAGCTGTTTTTT.

The rearrangement joins TRBV29-1 to TRBJ2-2; D call uncertain. Trimming stripped 7 bases from V and 6 bases from J, with 9 bases between. This CDR3 comprises 11 residues. Germline loops: CDR1 SQVTM, CDR2 ANQGSEA. The CDR3 DNA sequence: TGCAGCGCCCGCGTATCCGGGGAGCTGTTTTTT. This encodes CSARVSGELFF.

The table lists this clone with a few counts. The chain links TRBV5-1 to TRBJ2-3; 13 bases map to TRBD2. J gave up 1 base and V 4 bases, and 6 bases lay outside the gene matches. The CDR3 totals 17 residues. Germline CDR1 and CDR2: SGHRS and YFSETQ. CDR3 residues: CASSPGTSGARTDTQYF. CDR3 DNA: TGCGCCAGCAGCCCCGGGACTAGCGGGGCTCGCACAGATACGCAGTATTTT. Looking up the rest from reference TRBV5-1 and TRBJ2-3 gives the full variable domain: KAGVTQTPRYLIKTRGQQVTLSCSPISGHRSVSWYQQTPGQGLQFLFEYFSETQRNKGNFPGRFSGRQFSNSRSEMNVSTLELGDSALYLCASSPGTSGARTDTQYFGPGTRLTVL.